This T cell receptor beta chain was captured by sequencing in a study of T-cell reconstitution after alpha-beta-depleted transplantation in children. Study observations and caveats: T-cell counts and diversity at one year following transplant were attributed mainly to newly produced T cells. Reportedly, only several hundred clones from non-depleted graft cells drove alpha-beta T-cell counts at about two months.

The germline V gene encodes CDR1 SGDLS and CDR2 YYNGEE. The J segment lost 1 base and the V segment lost 1 base, leaving 8 bases of the junction unmatched. This CDR3 region has 17 residues. Preparing the TCRbeta library involved the use of unique molecular identifiers. MiXCR was run by TCRdb on the PCR reads, yielding one entry per CDR3 protein. The repertoire holds 200,000 or so distinct CDR3 sequences, with approximately 6.9% as singletons. The table lists this clonotype with a few counts. Its matching antigen is unknown. Sample: PBMCs, taken before TCRalphabeta/CD19-depleted stem cell transplant. The clonotype was recovered from a boy between 2 and 10 years old with acute lymphoblastic leukemia, due to receive a stem cell transplant. J is TRBJ2-3 and V is TRBV9; 8 bases match TRBD1. The CDR3 reads CASSVRKTGEGTDTQYF. CDR3 nucleotides: TGTGCCAGCAGCGTAAGGAAGACAGGGGAGGGCACAGATACGCAGTATTTT.